The 8 T cell receptor beta chains presented below share a single source sample, sequenced in a study of PD-1 blockade in mismatch repair-deficient tumors. This table comes from immunoSEQ multiplex PCR, and its TCRdb copy is limited to in-frame clones, with some not included. Of 50,000 or so clones detected, roughly 80% appear once; the ten largest clones hold over 7.5%. Material: peripheral blood, obtained roughly 20 weeks after starting pembrolizumab. Receptors originate from an adult with mismatch repair-deficient cancer.

This clone has just one count. This chain joins TRBV6-1 and TRBJ2-7; 10 nucleotides match TRBD1. CDR3 length: 15 amino acids. Germline-derived CDR1 and CDR2 are MNHNS and SASEGT. Trimming took 7 bases from V and 1 from J; bases not matched to a gene: 7. CDR3: CASNRPGQGSYEQYF. The DNA of the CDR3 is TGTGCCAGCAACCGCCCGGGACAGGGGTCCTACGAGCAGTACTTC.

This chain links TRBV7-2 with TRBJ2-1; D possibly corresponds to TRBD1 (6 bases). V was trimmed by 5 bases and J by 7 bases, leaving 18 bases between them. Germline loops: CDR1 SGHTA, CDR2 FQGNSA. The CDR3 loop spans 15 amino acids. The CDR3 DNA follows: TGTGCCAGCAGCCGCCAAAGGGGGTGGGGGAATGAGCAGTTCTTC. It encodes CASSRQRGWGNEQFF.

This chain connects TRBV28 to TRBJ2-3, with TRBD1 identical over 7 bases. CDR3 size: 16 residues. Looked up from germline, CDR1 is MDHEN and CDR2 is SYDVKM. V was clipped by 6 bases and J by 4 bases; unmatched bases: 13. This CDR3 is CASSPGGGQVADTQYF. The CDR3 DNA is TGTGCCAGCAGCCCTGGGGGCGGACAGGTCGCAGATACGCAGTATTTT.

The rearrangement uses TRBV11-1 and TRBJ1-1; D not resolved. The CDR3 contains 15 residues. The V gene lost 5 bases and the J gene lost 3 bases, with 16 bases spanning the gap. In germline, CDR1 is SGHAT, CDR2 FQDESV (reference sequence). In DNA, the CDR3 is TGTGCCAGCAGCCTAGGGTTTGGAGGATACACTGAAGCTTTCTTT. Its translation: CASSLGFGGYTEAFF.

The rearrangement links TRBV10-3 to TRBJ1-1; tentative D call: TRBD1 (6 bases). The germline CDR1 and CDR2 sequences are ENHRY and SYGVKD. V gave up 8 bases and J gave up 1 base, with 11 bases separating them. The CDR3 has 13 residues. CDR3 sequence reads: CAIGGTQNTEAFF. CDR3 bases: TGTGCCATCGGCGGGACACAGAACACTGAAGCTTTCTTT.

V usage is TRBV7-9 and J usage is TRBJ2-1; no definite D call. Germline CDR1 SEHNR, CDR2 FQNEAQ (reference sequence). This CDR3 contains 13 residues. V was cut by 5 bases and J by 8 bases, with 13 bases left in between. DNA for the CDR3: TGTGCCAGCAGCCCCCGAGGACCCTATGAGCAGTTCTTC. Its protein product is CASSPRGPYEQFF. Full variable domain (remainder filled in from reference TRBV7-9 and TRBJ2-1): DTGVSQNPRHKITKRGQNVTFRCDPISEHNRLYWYRQTLGQGPEFLTYFQNEAQLEKSRLLSDRFSAERPKGSFSTLEIQRTEQGDSAMYLCASSPRGPYEQFFGPGTRLTVL.

This rearrangement joins TRBV7-3 to TRBJ2-3; tentatively, D is TRBD2 (5 bases). Germline CDR1 reads SGHTA; CDR2 reads FQGTGA. CDR3 length: 15 residues. The V gene lost 5 bases and the J gene lost 2 bases, with 14 bases spanning the gap. In DNA, the CDR3 is TGTGCCAGCAGCCCCACCGGACTTTTCACAGATACGCAGTATTTT. It translates to CASSPTGLFTDTQYF.

This chain links TRBV7-9 with TRBJ2-3, with 8 bases matching TRBD2. The V gene end was trimmed by 2 bases and the J gene end by 0 bases; junction bases not matched to a gene: 4. This CDR3 region has 16 residues. Germline CDR1 is SEHNR and CDR2 is FQNEAQ (reference sequence). The CDR3 DNA reads as TGTGCCAGCAGCTTATGGGCTAGCGGGAGCACAGATACGCAGTATTTT. Protein: CASSLWASGSTDTQYF.